This section outlines one TCR beta chain sequence together with its context. The CDR3 contains 13 residues. The V end lost 1 base, the J end lost 7 bases, and 11 bases lay between the germline ends. Germline V CDR1 and CDR2: MNHNS, SASEGT. The data belong to a study of blood T cell repertoires in COVID-19. On the study more broadly: The United States, Italy and Spain supplied acute and convalescent COVID-19 samples. PBMCs, B-cell-depleted T cells, or T cells were the source of the cDNA or gDNA that made up the material.

Methods used by the authors: Amplification with reference gene primers provided the estimates of nucleated cell counts. Only in-frame clones appear in the TCRdb table, and some are missing; sequencing was by immunoSEQ multiplex PCR. That table is the source of V, J and clone size, and D and trimming were worked out from the DNA. The repertoire holds tens of thousands of clones, with 90% to 95% as singletons. The genes are TRBV6-1 and TRBJ2-7; tentatively, D is TRBD1 (7 bases). The sample was peripheral blood. The receptor was derived from a woman aged 50 to 60 in a cohort sampled during active COVID-19. This CDR3 reads CASSEEGAGEQYF. CDR3 DNA: TGTGCCAGCAGTGAAGAGGGGGCGGGGGAGCAGTACTTC.